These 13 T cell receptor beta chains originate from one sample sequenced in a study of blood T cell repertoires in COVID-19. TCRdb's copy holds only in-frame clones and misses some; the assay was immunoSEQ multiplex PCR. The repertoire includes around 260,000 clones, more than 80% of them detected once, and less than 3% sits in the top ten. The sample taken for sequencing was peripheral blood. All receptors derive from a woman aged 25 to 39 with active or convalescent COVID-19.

The CDR3 loop reads CASSLASTSGTIHSDTQYF. CDR3 bases: TGTGCCAGCAGCTTGGCCTCTACTAGCGGGACCATCCATTCGGATACGCAGTATTTT. The chain recombines TRBV5-8 with TRBJ2-3, with TRBD2 matching over 10 bases. The CDR3 has 19 amino acids. Germline lookup yields CDR1 SGHTS and CDR2 YDEGEE. With 0 bases clipped from V and 6 bases from J, the junction kept 16 bases outside the gene matches.

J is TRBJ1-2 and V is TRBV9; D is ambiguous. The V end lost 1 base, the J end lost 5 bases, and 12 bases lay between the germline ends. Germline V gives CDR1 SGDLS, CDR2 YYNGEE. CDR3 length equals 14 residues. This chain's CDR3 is CASSVLPARYGYTF. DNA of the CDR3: TGTGCCAGCAGCGTACTCCCGGCGCGGTATGGCTACACCTTC.

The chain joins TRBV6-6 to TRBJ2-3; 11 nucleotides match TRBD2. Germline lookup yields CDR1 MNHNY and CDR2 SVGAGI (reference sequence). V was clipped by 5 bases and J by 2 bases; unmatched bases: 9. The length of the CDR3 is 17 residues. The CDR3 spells CASSRFQLAGDTDTQYF. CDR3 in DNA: TGTGCCAGCAGTCGTTTTCAACTAGCGGGGGACACAGATACGCAGTATTTT.

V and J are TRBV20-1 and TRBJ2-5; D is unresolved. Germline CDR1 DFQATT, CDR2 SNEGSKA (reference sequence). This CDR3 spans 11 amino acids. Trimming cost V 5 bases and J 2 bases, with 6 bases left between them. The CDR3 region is CSAPPQETQYF. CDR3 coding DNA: TGCAGTGCTCCCCCGCAAGAGACCCAGTACTTC.

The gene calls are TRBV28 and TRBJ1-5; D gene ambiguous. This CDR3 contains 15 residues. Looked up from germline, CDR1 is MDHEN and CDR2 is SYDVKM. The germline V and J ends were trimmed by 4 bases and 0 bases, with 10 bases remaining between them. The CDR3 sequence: CASSSPGYSNQPQHF. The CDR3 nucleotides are TGTGCCAGCAGTTCCCCAGGCTATAGCAATCAGCCCCAGCATTTT.

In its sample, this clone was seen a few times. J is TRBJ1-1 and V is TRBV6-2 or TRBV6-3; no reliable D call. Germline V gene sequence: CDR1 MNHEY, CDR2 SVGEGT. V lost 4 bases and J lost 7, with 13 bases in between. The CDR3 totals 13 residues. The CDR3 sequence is CASSSPVVVEAFF. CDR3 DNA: TGTGCCAGCAGTTCTCCAGTGGTCGTTGAAGCTTTCTTT.

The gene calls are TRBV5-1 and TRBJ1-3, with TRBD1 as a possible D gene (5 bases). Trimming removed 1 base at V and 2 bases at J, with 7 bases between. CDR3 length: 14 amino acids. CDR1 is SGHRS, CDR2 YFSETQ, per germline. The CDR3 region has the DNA TGCGCCAGCAGCTTGTTAGGGGCTGGAAACACCATATATTTT. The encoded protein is CASSLLGAGNTIYF.

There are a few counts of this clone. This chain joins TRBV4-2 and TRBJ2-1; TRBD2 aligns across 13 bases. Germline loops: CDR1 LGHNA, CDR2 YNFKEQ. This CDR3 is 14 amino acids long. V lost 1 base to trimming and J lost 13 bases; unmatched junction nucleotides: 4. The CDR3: CASSQVTSGGDQFF. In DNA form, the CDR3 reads TGTGCCAGCAGCCAAGTCACTAGCGGGGGGGATCAGTTCTTC.

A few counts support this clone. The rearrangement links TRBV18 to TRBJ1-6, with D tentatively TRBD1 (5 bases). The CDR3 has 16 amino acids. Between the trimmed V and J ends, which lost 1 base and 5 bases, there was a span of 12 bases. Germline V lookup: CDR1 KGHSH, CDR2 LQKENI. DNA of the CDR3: TGTGCCAGCTCACCACTAGCGGGGGTCGATAATTCACCCCTCCACTTT. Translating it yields CASSPLAGVDNSPLHF.

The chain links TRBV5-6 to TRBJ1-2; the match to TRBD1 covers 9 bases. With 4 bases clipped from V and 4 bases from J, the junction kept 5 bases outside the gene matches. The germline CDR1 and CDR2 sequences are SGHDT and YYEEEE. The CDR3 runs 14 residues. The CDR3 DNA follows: TGTGCCAGCAGCAGCGGGACAGGGCCCTATGGCTACACCTTC. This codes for CASSSGTGPYGYTF.

CDR3 residues: CASTLAGGYEQFF. For the CDR3, the DNA is TGTGCCAGCACCTTAGCGGGGGGGTATGAGCAGTTCTTC. The chain couples TRBV12-3 or TRBV12-4 to TRBJ2-1; TRBD2 matches 11 bases. After removal of 7 bases from V and 8 bases from J, the junction contained 4 bases not matched to a gene. The CDR3 is 13 residues long.

The CDR3, as DNA: TGTGCCTGGGCAGGGGGCGGGAGTCAGCCCCAGCATTTT. It is translated as CAWAGGGSQPQHF. The J gene is TRBJ1-5, the V gene TRBV30; 8 nucleotides agree with TRBD1. The germline V gene encodes CDR1 GTSNPN and CDR2 SVGIG (reference sequence). J was trimmed by 6 bases and V by 5 bases; bases with no gene match: 6. The CDR3 consists of 13 residues.

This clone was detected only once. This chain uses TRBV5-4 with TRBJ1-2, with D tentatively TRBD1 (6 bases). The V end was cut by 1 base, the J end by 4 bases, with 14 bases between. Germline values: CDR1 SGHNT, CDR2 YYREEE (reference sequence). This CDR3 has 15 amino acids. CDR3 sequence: CASSLRSGGLYGYTF. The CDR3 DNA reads TGTGCCAGCAGCTTGCGGTCCGGGGGGCTCTATGGCTACACCTTC.